Listed below are T cell receptor beta chains from one sample, sequenced in a study of blood T cell repertoires in COVID-19. The repertoire was sequenced with immunoSEQ multiplex PCR; TCRdb's copy has only in-frame clones and lacks some. In the table there are some 220,000 clones, around 81% of which are singletons. Input material: peripheral blood. Receptor source: a human donor in a cohort sampled during active COVID-19. The CDR3 runs from the conserved cysteine through the conserved F or W. D genes are given only for firm matches. Some rows mark clone size as missing; the rest say once, few, many or name a class of expanded clone.

j_gene,d_gene,abundance,v_gene,CDR3aa,CDR3nt
TRBJ2-6,TRBD1,NA,TRBV28,CASSPRQGWETGANVLTF,TGTGCCAGCAGCCCTCGACAGGGTTGGGAGACTGGGGCCAACGTCCTGACTTTC
TRBJ2-2,TRBD1,NA,TRBV7-9,CASSRDRGATGELFF,TGTGCCAGCAGTCGGGACAGGGGGGCCACCGGGGAGCTGTTTTTT
TRBJ2-7,TRBD1,NA,TRBV3-1/TRBV3-2,CASRPGTASYEQYF,TGTGCCAGCAGGCCAGGGACAGCAAGTTACGAGCAGTACTTC
TRBJ2-7,NA,NA,TRBV27,CASSLYGEGEQYF,TGTGCCAGCAGTTTATACGGGGAAGGCGAGCAGTACTTC
TRBJ2-1,TRBD2,NA,TRBV10-2,CASSETGTTFPLGYNEQFF,TGCGCCAGCAGTGAGACGGGGACTACCTTTCCTCTCGGGTACAATGAGCAGTTCTTC
TRBJ2-7,TRBD2,once,TRBV28,CASSFAFTSGVGYEQYF,TGTGCCAGCAGTTTCGCCTTTACTAGCGGGGTCGGTTACGAGCAGTACTTC
TRBJ2-7,TRBD2,NA,TRBV14,CASSQISGGDEQYF,TGTGCCAGCAGCCAAATTAGCGGGGGCGACGAGCAGTACTTC
TRBJ2-3,TRBD2,NA,TRBV10-3,CASDLAGGTTQYF,TGTGCCTCCGACCTAGCGGGAGGAACTACGCAGTATTTT
TRBJ2-5,NA,NA,TRBV3-1/TRBV3-2,CASSQSGLEETQYF,TGTGCCAGCAGCCAGTCGGGACTTGAAGAGACCCAGTACTTC
TRBJ2-3,NA,NA,TRBV19,CASSPQRNTQYF,TGTGCCAGTAGTCCCCAGAGGAATACGCAGTATTTT
TRBJ2-2,NA,NA,TRBV19,CASSNPGTGELFF,TGTGCCAGTAGTAATCCAGGGACCGGGGAGCTGTTTTTT
TRBJ1-2,TRBD1,NA,TRBV24-1,CATSGAGGYGYTF,TGTGCCACCAGTGGGGCAGGGGGCTATGGCTACACCTTC
TRBJ2-2,NA,NA,TRBV5-1,CASSSLNTGELFF,TGCGCCAGCAGCTCCCTCAACACCGGGGAGCTGTTTTTT
TRBJ1-5,NA,NA,TRBV2,CASTPGVAQPQHF,TGTGCCAGCACCCCAGGGGTGGCTCAGCCCCAGCATTTT
TRBJ2-7,NA,once,TRBV3-1/TRBV3-2,CASSRAGSLYEQYF,TGTGCCAGCAGCCGCGCCGGGAGCCTCTACGAGCAGTACTTC
TRBJ1-2,TRBD1,NA,TRBV5-4,CASSLVGGRGYTF,TGTGCCAGCAGCTTGGTAGGGGGCCGGGGCTACACCTTC